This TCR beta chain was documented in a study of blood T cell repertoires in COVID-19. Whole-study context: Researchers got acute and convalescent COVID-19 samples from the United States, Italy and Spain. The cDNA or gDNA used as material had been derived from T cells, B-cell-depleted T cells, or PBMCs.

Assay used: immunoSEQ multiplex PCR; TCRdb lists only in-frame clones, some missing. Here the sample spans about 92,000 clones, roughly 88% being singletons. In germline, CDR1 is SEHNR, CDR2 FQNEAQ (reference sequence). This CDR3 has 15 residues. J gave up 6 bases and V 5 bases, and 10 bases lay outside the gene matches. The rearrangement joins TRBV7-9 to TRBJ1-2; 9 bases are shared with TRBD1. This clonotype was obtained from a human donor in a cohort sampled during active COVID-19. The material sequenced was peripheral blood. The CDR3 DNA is TGTGCCAGCAGCCCAAATGGACAGGGGATCGATGGCTACACCTTC. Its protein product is CASSPNGQGIDGYTF. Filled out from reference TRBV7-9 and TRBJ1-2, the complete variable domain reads DTGVSQNPRHKITKRGQNVTFRCDPISEHNRLYWYRQTLGQGPEFLTYFQNEAQLEKSRLLSDRFSAERPKGSFSTLEIQRTEQGDSAMYLCASSPNGQGIDGYTFGSGTRLTVV.